A single sample is the source of the 30 T cell receptor beta chains below, sequenced in a study of CD8 T cells in ankylosing spondylitis (dated by TCRdb to between 2016 and 2019). Libraries came from 5' RACE. Data came from an Illumina HiSeq 2500. TCRdb ran its own pipeline on the public reads, namely fastp trimming at Q25 and MiXCR clone calling, and kept in-frame beta chains. Here each entry gathers all rows of one CDR3 protein and keeps the most common genes and DNA. The table for this sample lists about 160,000 distinct CDR3 sequences; roughly 10% of them were counted only once. The ten most abundant clones make up roughly 15% of the sample. The sequenced material came from blood, either unsorted or a sorted T cell fraction (not recorded which). Receptors were obtained from a female donor with ankylosing spondylitis or in good health (not recorded which).

This clonotype was picked up one time. V gene TRBV7-8 combines with J gene TRBJ2-7, with a possible D match to TRBD1 (5 bases). The V end was cut by 1 base, the J end by 7 bases, with 8 bases between. CDR3 size: 12 residues. Per germline, CDR1 SGHVS and CDR2 FQNEAQ. This CDR3 is CASSLGGEEQYF. The CDR3 DNA sequence: TGTGCCAGCAGCTTAGGGGGCGAAGAGCAGTACTTC.

The V call is TRBV11-2, the J call TRBJ2-6, with 7 bases identical to TRBD1. From germline, CDR1 is SGHAT and CDR2 FQNNGV. The CDR3 sequence is 17 residues long. V dropped 5 bases and J dropped 1; count of bases not matched to a gene: 8. The CDR3 is CASSHARGFSGANVLTF. In nucleotides, the CDR3 is TGTGCCAGCAGCCATGCCAGGGGGTTTTCTGGGGCCAACGTCCTGACTTTC.

This clonotype was observed a handful of times. This chain connects TRBV4-3 to TRBJ2-3, with D possibly matching TRBD2 (6 bases). V gave up 4 bases and J gave up 3 bases, with 17 bases separating them. The CDR3 runs to 16 residues. Per germline, CDR1 LGHNA and CDR2 YSLEER. CDR3 in amino acids: CASSPHLARPTDTQYF. For the CDR3, the DNA is TGCGCCAGCAGCCCGCACCTAGCGCGTCCTACAGATACGCAGTATTTT.

This chain connects TRBV7-2 to TRBJ2-5, with D perhaps TRBD2 (6 bases). This CDR3 spans 13 amino acids. V dropped 8 bases and J dropped 3 bases, with 13 bases sitting between them. The germline V gene has CDR1 SGHTA and CDR2 FQGNSA. The CDR3 reads CASGGSGEETQYF. The CDR3 DNA follows: TGTGCCAGCGGGGGTAGCGGAGAAGAGACCCAGTACTTC.

This clonotype has a handful of counts. J is TRBJ2-3 and V is TRBV2; 7 positions agree with TRBD2. The CDR3 has 13 residues. Trimming cost V 6 bases and J 8 bases; bases outside gene matches: 8. Germline CDR1 and CDR2: SNHLY and FYNNEI. The CDR3 region is CASRTGLLVTQYF. CDR3 DNA: TGTGCCAGCAGAACGGGACTATTGGTTACGCAGTATTTT. Together with reference TRBV2 and TRBJ2-3, the CDR3 gives the full variable domain: EPEVTQTPSHQVTQMGQEVILRCVPISNHLYFYWYRQILGQKVEFLVSFYNNEISEKSEIFDDQFSVERPDGSNFTLKIRSTKLEDSAMYFCASRTGLLVTQYFGPGTRLTVL.

This clonotype was found a few times. The chain employs TRBV30 and TRBJ2-1; the D is unclear. The V and J ends lost 5 bases and 7 bases respectively, with 12 bases between them. CDR3 length: 12 amino acids. Per germline, CDR1 GTSNPN and CDR2 SVGIG (reference sequence). The CDR3 here is CAWGVGLNEQFF. CDR3 DNA: TGTGCCTGGGGCGTAGGGTTGAATGAGCAGTTCTTC.

The J gene is TRBJ2-1, the V gene TRBV11-3; 8 bases agree with TRBD2. In germline, CDR1 is SGHNT, CDR2 YENEEA. V was clipped by 4 bases and J by 6 bases; unmatched bases: 11. This CDR3 is built from 16 residues. The CDR3 nucleotides are TGTGCCAGCAGCTCTTACGAGGCGGGAGGCGGCAATGAGCAGTTCTTC. Encoded protein: CASSSYEAGGGNEQFF.

The genes are TRBV12-3 or TRBV12-4 and TRBJ2-3, with 16 nucleotides matching TRBD2. The CDR3 covers 18 residues. V shed 11 bases, J shed 3 bases, and the junction held 14 bases outside the gene matches. Written as DNA, the CDR3 is TGTGCCCTCAGTTTAGCGGGACTAGCGGGAGGGAAGACAGATACGCAGTATTTT. It encodes CALSLAGLAGGKTDTQYF.

This clonotype has only one observation. The J gene is TRBJ2-1, the V gene TRBV19; 8 nucleotides line up with TRBD2. J was trimmed by 6 bases and V by 0 bases; bases with no gene match: 10. Germline CDR1 LNHDA, CDR2 SQIVND (reference sequence). The CDR3 runs to 17 residues. In DNA form, the CDR3 reads TGTGCCAGTAGTATAGATCTTACCGGGAGGGCCGGCAATGAGCAGTTCTTC. Protein product: CASSIDLTGRAGNEQFF. Using reference TRBV19 and TRBJ2-1 for the parts outside the CDR3, the full variable domain is DGGITQSPKYLFRKEGQNVTLSCEQNLNHDAMYWYRQDPGQGLRLIYYSQIVNDFQKGDIAEGYSVSREKKESFPLTVTSAQKNPTAFYLCASSIDLTGRAGNEQFFGPGTRLTVL.

This clonotype was seen ten or more times. This chain connects TRBV5-6 to TRBJ2-7; D unresolved. Between the trimmed V and J ends, which lost 1 base and 5 bases, there was a span of 7 bases. This CDR3 has 12 amino acids. Germline CDR1 reads SGHDT; CDR2 reads YYEEEE. The CDR3 DNA reads as TGTGCCAGCAGCTTGTTAAGCGACGAGCAGTACTTC. Its protein is CASSLLSDEQYF.

The V gene is TRBV9, the J gene TRBJ2-7; 7 bases line up with TRBD1. Germline V lookup: CDR1 SGDLS, CDR2 YYNGEE. Trimming at V came to 4 bases and at J to 5 bases, leaving 6 bases not matched to a gene. The CDR3 spans 13 residues. This chain's CDR3 is CASSTTGAHEQYF. CDR3 nucleotide sequence: TGTGCCAGCAGCACTACAGGGGCCCACGAGCAGTACTTC. Based on the CDR3 plus reference TRBV9 and TRBJ2-7, the full variable domain is DSGVTQTPKHLITATGQRVTLRCSPRSGDLSVYWYQQSLDQGLQFLIQYYNGEERAKGNILERFSAQQFPDLHSELNLSSLELGDSALYFCASSTTGAHEQYFGPGTRLTVT.

In the case of this clonotype: Relative to the germline gene, one junction end is altered; a read error may explain this. This chain uses TRBV12-5 with TRBJ2-2; TRBD2 matches 8 bases. In germline, CDR1 is LGHNT, CDR2 FRNRAP. CDR3 length: 15 residues. The CDR3 DNA follows: TGTGCTAGTGGTTTGGTTAGCGGGGACACCGGGGAGCTGGTTTTT. As protein: CASGLVSGDTGELVF.

This clonotype was detected only a few times. J is TRBJ1-1 and V is TRBV19, with a weak D call TRBD1 (6 bases). Trimming stripped 3 bases from V and 4 bases from J, with 9 bases between. This CDR3 has 13 residues. The germline V gene has CDR1 LNHDA and CDR2 SQIVND (reference sequence). Here the CDR3 reads CASSMFRGTEAFF. The CDR3 nucleotides are TGTGCCAGTAGTATGTTCAGGGGCACTGAAGCTTTCTTT. The complete variable domain, with remaining parts taken from reference TRBV19 and TRBJ1-1, reads DGGITQSPKYLFRKEGQNVTLSCEQNLNHDAMYWYRQDPGQGLRLIYYSQIVNDFQKGDIAEGYSVSREKKESFPLTVTSAQKNPTAFYLCASSMFRGTEAFFGQGTRLTVV.

This clonotype showed up just a few times. The rearrangement uses TRBV25-1 and TRBJ2-7; no firm D call. CDR1 is MGHDK and CDR2 is SYGVNS in the germline V gene. The V end was cut by 0 bases, the J end by 5 bases, with 11 bases between. The CDR3 has 14 amino acids. CDR3: CASSEYINFDEQYF. The DNA for the CDR3 is TGTGCCAGCAGTGAATATATTAACTTCGACGAGCAGTACTTC.

V usage is TRBV27 and J usage is TRBJ2-2; maybe TRBD2 (7 bases). Looked up from germline, CDR1 is MNHEY and CDR2 is SMNVEV (reference sequence). The CDR3 totals 17 residues. The germline V and J ends were trimmed by 7 bases and 1 base, with 19 bases remaining between them. In DNA, the CDR3 is TGTGCCAGCAAGTGGGGAGGGGGAGAGCAGAACACCGGGGAGCTGTTTTTT. Protein sequence: CASKWGGGEQNTGELFF.

The chain carries TRBV5-1 and TRBJ1-6; 8 bases agree with TRBD1. CDR1 is SGHRS and CDR2 is YFSETQ in the germline V gene. The CDR3 is 18 residues long. V trimming: 3 bases; J trimming: 5 bases; junction bases outside the gene matches: 13. The DNA for the CDR3 is TGCGCCAGCAGCTCGTATCAGGGGGCCGCTTTCGATAATTCACCCCTCCACTTT. As protein: CASSSYQGAAFDNSPLHF.

This clonotype has more than one count but fewer than ten. The V call is TRBV9, the J call TRBJ2-2, with 8 bases that match TRBD1. V gave up 4 bases and J gave up 1 base; unmatched junction bases: 6. Per germline, CDR1 SGDLS and CDR2 YYNGEE. This CDR3 comprises 16 residues. The CDR3 sequence is CASSPRTGMNTGELFF. Here the CDR3 DNA reads TGTGCCAGCAGCCCGCGGACAGGGATGAACACCGGGGAGCTGTTTTTT.

Many counts were recorded for this clonotype. V usage is TRBV30 and J usage is TRBJ2-3, with TRBD2 as a possible D gene (5 bases). Germline lookup yields CDR1 GTSNPN and CDR2 SVGIG (reference sequence). Trimming took off 3 bases at V and 3 bases at J, with 10 bases between the two ends. The CDR3 length is 13 residues. The CDR3 loop reads CAWREVGTDTQYF. The CDR3 DNA is TGTGCCTGGAGGGAGGTAGGGACAGATACGCAGTATTTT.

Only a few counts were recorded for this clonotype. This chain connects TRBV11-2 to TRBJ2-1, with D hard to call. This CDR3 has 16 residues. The V end lost 5 bases, the J end lost 0 bases, and 14 bases lay between the germline ends. The germline gives CDR1 SGHAT, CDR2 FQNNGV. CDR3: CASSLHPGISYNEQFF. The CDR3 DNA reads as TGTGCCAGCAGCCTGCATCCGGGTATCTCCTACAATGAGCAGTTCTTC.

This clonotype was found many times. The chain joins TRBV29-1 to TRBJ2-7; D is tentatively TRBD1 or TRBD2 (6 bases each). V lost 5 bases and J lost 0, with 20 bases in between. The CDR3 spans 16 residues. Germline loops: CDR1 SQVTM, CDR2 ANQGSEA. CDR3 in DNA: TGCAGCGTTTGGGGCCCGGGGGCAAGGAGCTCCTACGAGCAGTACTTC. This sequence encodes CSVWGPGARSSYEQYF.

This clonotype occurred a few times. The chain recombines TRBV7-9 with TRBJ2-2; D is unresolved. This CDR3 comprises 15 residues. CDR1 and CDR2 (germline): SEHNR, FQNEAQ (reference sequence). V shed 7 bases and J shed 0 bases, with 12 bases lying between them. CDR3 nucleotide sequence: TGTGCCAGCAAGGGTTTTGACACGAACACCGGGGAGCTGTTTTTT. Its protein is CASKGFDTNTGELFF.

This clonotype has a handful of counts. J is TRBJ2-1 and V is TRBV12-3 or TRBV12-4; D is unclear. The germline V and J ends were trimmed by 6 bases and 10 bases, with 16 bases remaining between them. The CDR3 has 13 amino acids. The CDR3: CASSPSLAPEQFF. Written as DNA, the CDR3 is TGTGCCAGCAGCCCTTCTTTGGCACCCGAGCAGTTCTTC.

This clonotype was detected ten times or more. V usage is TRBV7-2 and J usage is TRBJ2-1, with 9 positions matching TRBD2. CDR3 length equals 16 residues. Germline V gives CDR1 SGHTA, CDR2 FQGNSA. J gave up 7 bases and V 1 base, and 8 bases lay outside the gene matches. The CDR3 is CASSLVPAGGGNEQFF. DNA of the CDR3: TGTGCCAGCAGCTTAGTTCCAGCGGGAGGCGGAAATGAGCAGTTCTTC.

V gene TRBV4-3 combines with J gene TRBJ1-6, with a possible D match to TRBD1 (5 bases). The germline V gene encodes CDR1 LGHNA and CDR2 YSLEER. The CDR3 is made up of 15 amino acids. Trimming pared 0 bases from V and 10 bases from J, leaving 13 bases between. CDR3 loop: CASSQDKGHGSPLHF. CDR3 in DNA: TGCGCCAGCAGCCAAGATAAGGGGCATGGATCACCCCTCCACTTT.

This clonotype was seen repeatedly, ten times or more. For the CDR3, the DNA is TGTGCCAGCAGTTTGTCGGGGGGCGAGACCCAGTACTTC. It encodes CASSLSGGETQYF. The chain couples TRBV27 to TRBJ2-5; TRBD2 is a possible D gene (7 bases). Per germline, CDR1 MNHEY and CDR2 SMNVEV (reference sequence). CDR3 length: 13 amino acids. Between the trimmed V and J ends, which lost 3 bases and 5 bases, there was a span of 10 bases.

Worth noting for this clonotype: Its ends do not fully match the called genes, so a read error is possible. J is TRBJ2-7 and V is TRBV13; no clear D. The CDR3 is made up of 13 amino acids. From germline, CDR1 is PRHDT and CDR2 FYEKMQ (reference sequence). The CDR3 sequence is CAISPRSEFEQYF. The CDR3 DNA follows: TGTGCCATCAGCCCTAGGTCGGAGTTCGAGCAGTACTTC.

This clonotype has a handful of counts. The V call is TRBV5-6, the J call TRBJ2-3, with D perhaps TRBD2 (6 bases). Germline V lookup: CDR1 SGHDT, CDR2 YYEEEE. The CDR3 length is 18 residues. The V gene lost 1 base and the J gene lost 0 bases, with 18 bases spanning the gap. DNA for the CDR3: TGTGCCAGCAGCTTGTATCTTCCGGAGGGTCCGAGCACAGATACGCAGTATTTT. Amino acids: CASSLYLPEGPSTDTQYF.

This clonotype was counted a few times. This chain links TRBV11-1 with TRBJ2-2; 13 bases fit TRBD2. Trimming took 5 bases from V and 0 from J; bases not matched to a gene: 9. Germline CDR1 and CDR2: SGHAT and FQDESV (reference sequence). The CDR3 extends over 19 amino acids. CDR3 bases: TGTGCCAGCAGCCCCGGGACTAGCGGGATCCAAGCGAACACCGGGGAGCTGTTTTTT. As protein: CASSPGTSGIQANTGELFF.

Ten or more counts support this clonotype. The V and J genes are TRBV7-9 and TRBJ2-7; no firm D call. The CDR3 is 15 amino acids. CDR1 is SEHNR, CDR2 FQNEAQ, per germline (reference sequence). Between the trimmed V and J ends, which lost 5 bases and 3 bases, there was a span of 17 bases. The CDR3 DNA reads TGTGCCAGCAGCCACCCCAACAGAGATTACTACGAGCAGTACTTC. Encoded protein: CASSHPNRDYYEQYF. The whole variable domain, remainder taken from reference TRBV7-9 and TRBJ2-7, is DTGVSQNPRHKITKRGQNVTFRCDPISEHNRLYWYRQTLGQGPEFLTYFQNEAQLEKSRLLSDRFSAERPKGSFSTLEIQRTEQGDSAMYLCASSHPNRDYYEQYFGPGTRLTVT.

The sample holds many counts of this clonotype. The chain joins TRBV10-3 to TRBJ2-3, with a possible D match to TRBD2 (5 bases). The CDR3 contains 15 residues. Trimming took off 6 bases at V and 6 bases at J, with 19 bases between the two ends. The germline CDR1 and CDR2 sequences are ENHRY and SYGVKD. DNA of the CDR3: TGTGCCATCAGGGACCTTGGCGGAGGAGAGGATACGCAGTATTTT. Its protein is CAIRDLGGGEDTQYF.